A single sample gave rise to the 26 T cell receptor beta chains below, sequenced in a study of blood T cell repertoires in COVID-19. Using immunoSEQ multiplex PCR, the repertoire was profiled, and TCRdb retains in-frame clones only, with some absent. The sample carries 31,000 or so clones, 85% to 90% recorded once. The sequenced sample was peripheral blood. The receptors here all came from a man at least 80 years old with acute or convalescent COVID-19.

The gene calls are TRBV28 and TRBJ2-7; 8 nucleotides match TRBD1. Germline CDR1 reads MDHEN; CDR2 reads SYDVKM. The V and J ends lost 8 bases and 5 bases, in that order; junction bases with no gene match: 5. This CDR3 has 12 amino acids. The CDR3 DNA follows: TGTGCCAGCCGACAGGGGTTCAACGAGCAGTACTTC. This gives the protein CASRQGFNEQYF. The full variable domain, completed using reference TRBV28 and TRBJ2-7, is DVKVTQSSRYLVKRTGEKVFLECVQDMDHENMFWYRQDPGLGLRLIYFSYDVKMKEKGDIPEGYSVSREKKERFSLILESASTNQTSMYLCASRQGFNEQYFGPGTRLTVT.

V and J are TRBV3-1 (or the pseudogene TRBV3-2) and TRBJ1-4; 10 bases fit TRBD1. Per the germline V gene, CDR1 is LGHDT and CDR2 is YNNKEL (reference sequence). The CDR3 extends over 18 amino acids. Trimming at V came to 3 bases and at J to 7 bases, leaving 14 bases not matched to a gene. CDR3 residues: CASSHPRQGAGGGEKLFF. The CDR3 DNA sequence: TGTGCCAGCAGCCATCCACGACAGGGGGCAGGTGGAGGTGAAAAACTGTTTTTT.

This clone was seen only a few times. This chain joins TRBV11-2 and TRBJ2-7; D gene uncertain. Germline V lookup: CDR1 SGHAT, CDR2 FQNNGV. This CDR3 is 13 amino acids long. V lost 4 bases, J lost 6 bases, and 13 bases lay in between. Here the CDR3 reads CASSSQASGEQYF. As DNA, the CDR3 is TGTGCCAGCAGCTCCCAGGCATCTGGCGAGCAGTACTTC.

This sequence joins TRBV12-3 or TRBV12-4 and TRBJ2-1; possibly TRBD2 for D (6 bases). V lost 5 bases and J 6 bases, leaving 8 bases between the germline ends. This CDR3 is built from 12 residues. In DNA form, the CDR3 reads TGTGCCAGCAGTCACGGGGGCAATGAGCAGTTCTTC. This gives the protein CASSHGGNEQFF.

V usage is TRBV5-6 and J usage is TRBJ2-7; 12 positions agree with TRBD2. CDR3 size: 17 residues. Unmatched junction bases numbered 7, after V lost 1 base and J lost 2 bases. CDR1 is SGHDT and CDR2 is YYEEEE in the germline V gene. The CDR3 DNA follows: TGTGCCAGCAGCTTGACTAGCGGGAGGTACTTTGCCTACGAGCAGTACTTC. Translated: CASSLTSGRYFAYEQYF.

V gene TRBV11-2 combines with J gene TRBJ1-4, with D perhaps TRBD1 (6 bases). The CDR3 sequence is 16 residues long. V was clipped by 5 bases and J by 7 bases, with 20 bases between them. Per germline, CDR1 SGHAT and CDR2 FQNNGV. The CDR3, as DNA: TGTGCCAGCAGCCCGGCTGGTGGGGGCGCAAGTGAAAAACTGTTTTTT. Translation: CASSPAGGGASEKLFF.

The V and J genes are TRBV12-3 or TRBV12-4 and TRBJ1-5; D is undetermined. Deletions cut 6 bases from V and 4 bases from J, with 10 bases between. This CDR3 is built from 13 residues. The CDR3 sequence: CASRQAQNQPQHF. The CDR3 nucleotides read TGTGCCAGCAGGCAGGCTCAGAATCAGCCCCAGCATTTT.

The chain carries TRBV27 and TRBJ1-6, with TRBD1 matching 8 bases. Looked up from germline, CDR1 is MNHEY and CDR2 is SMNVEV (reference sequence). The CDR3 runs 13 residues. J gave up 10 bases and V 5 bases, and 4 bases lay outside the gene matches. Here the CDR3 reads CASSMDRASPLHF. The CDR3 bases are TGTGCCAGCAGTATGGACAGGGCCTCACCCCTCCACTTT.

The genes are TRBV28 and TRBJ1-1; 7 nucleotides line up with TRBD1. Germline assignment: CDR1 MDHEN and CDR2 SYDVKM. V shed 6 bases and J 3 bases; nucleotides not matched to a gene: 10. The CDR3 extends over 15 amino acids. CDR3 sequence (DNA): TGTGCCAGCAGCGGATCAAACACAGGGGACACTGAAGCTTTCTTT. Its translation is CASSGSNTGDTEAFF. Based on the CDR3 plus reference TRBV28 and TRBJ1-1, the full variable domain is DVKVTQSSRYLVKRTGEKVFLECVQDMDHENMFWYRQDPGLGLRLIYFSYDVKMKEKGDIPEGYSVSREKKERFSLILESASTNQTSMYLCASSGSNTGDTEAFFGQGTRLTVV.

This chain connects TRBV25-1 to TRBJ2-1, with 9 bases lining up with TRBD2. The CDR3 totals 15 residues. Germline assignment: CDR1 MGHDK and CDR2 SYGVNS. The V segment lost 5 bases and the J segment 5 bases; nucleotides outside the gene matches: 7. The CDR3 is CASSPTGLANNEQFF. CDR3 DNA: TGTGCCAGCAGTCCTACGGGACTAGCTAACAATGAGCAGTTCTTC.

The chain combines TRBV19 with TRBJ2-7; D is perhaps TRBD2 (5 bases). Germline lookup yields CDR1 LNHDA and CDR2 SQIVND (reference sequence). Trimming removed 4 bases from V and 5 bases from J, with 12 bases in between. The CDR3 spans 13 residues. The DNA for the CDR3 is TGTGCCAGTAGTACTAGGACTCCCGACGAGCAGTACTTC. Protein: CASSTRTPDEQYF.

This chain joins TRBV7-2 and TRBJ1-1, with no clear D. Trimming left V 3 bases short and J 1 base short, with 12 bases between. The CDR3 extends over 15 amino acids. The germline V gene has CDR1 SGHTA and CDR2 FQGNSA. The CDR3 DNA reads as TGTGCCAGCAGCTTGCTACGGGGAGGGAACACTGAAGCTTTCTTT. The encoded protein is CASSLLRGGNTEAFF. The full variable domain, completed using reference TRBV7-2 and TRBJ1-1, is GAGVSQSPSNKVTEKGKDVELRCDPISGHTALYWYRQSLGQGLEFLIYFQGNSAPDKSGLPSDRFSAERTGGSVSTLTIQRTQQEDSAVYLCASSLLRGGNTEAFFGQGTRLTVV.

This chain connects TRBV23-1 to TRBJ2-2; 7 bases map to TRBD1. TRBV23-1 is recorded as an ORF, its role being uncertain. Trimming took 3 bases from V and 2 from J; bases not matched to a gene: 18. CDR3 length equals 20 residues. CDR3: CASSHTLDPVGQLNTGELFF. In nucleotides, the CDR3 is TGCGCCAGCAGTCACACGTTGGATCCGGTGGGACAGCTCAACACCGGGGAGCTGTTTTTT.

This chain uses TRBV5-1 with TRBJ2-7; TRBD1 aligns across 10 bases. Germline V CDR1 and CDR2: SGHRS, YFSETQ. V lost 4 bases, J lost 3 bases, and 7 bases stayed unmatched. The CDR3 runs 15 residues. CDR3 sequence reads: CASSATGGESYEQYF. In nucleotides, the CDR3 is TGCGCCAGCAGCGCGACAGGGGGCGAAAGCTACGAGCAGTACTTC.

The rearrangement uses TRBV7-2 and TRBJ1-5; D might be TRBD1 (5 bases). V was pared by 5 bases and J by 2 bases, with 16 bases between. The CDR3 is 16 residues long. Germline lookup yields CDR1 SGHTA and CDR2 FQGNSA. The CDR3 DNA reads TGTGCCAGCAGCCCCTGGGGCAGGGCGGGCAATCAGCCCCAGCATTTT. This codes for CASSPWGRAGNQPQHF. The whole variable domain, filled in from reference TRBV7-2 and TRBJ1-5, reads GAGVSQSPSNKVTEKGKDVELRCDPISGHTALYWYRQSLGQGLEFLIYFQGNSAPDKSGLPSDRFSAERTGGSVSTLTIQRTQQEDSAVYLCASSPWGRAGNQPQHFGDGTRLSIL.

This chain joins TRBV5-1 and TRBJ2-7, with 8 nucleotides matching TRBD2. V dropped 1 base and J dropped 1; count of bases not matched to a gene: 4. Germline V CDR1 and CDR2: SGHRS, YFSETQ. The CDR3 covers 15 residues. The CDR3 is CASSLNVAGSYEQYF. The DNA of the CDR3 is TGCGCCAGCAGCTTGAACGTAGCGGGGTCCTACGAGCAGTACTTC.

V is TRBV3-1 (or the pseudogene TRBV3-2) and J is TRBJ2-2; TRBD1 is a possible D gene (5 bases). The CDR3 is 16 amino acids. The germline gives CDR1 LGHDT, CDR2 YNNKEL (reference sequence). V lost 1 base to trimming and J lost 0 bases, with 9 bases between them. The CDR3 DNA reads TGTGCCAGCAGCCAAGGGGGCCGCTCGAACACCGGGGAGCTGTTTTTT. It codes for CASSQGGRSNTGELFF.

This sequence joins TRBV5-5 and TRBJ2-7, with D possibly matching TRBD1 (5 bases). Trimming took off 0 bases at V and 5 bases at J, with 12 bases between the two ends. The CDR3 sequence is 14 residues long. Germline V CDR1 and CDR2: SGHKS, YYEKEE (reference sequence). The CDR3 region is CASSLAAGFDEQYF. CDR3 bases: TGTGCCAGCAGCTTGGCCGCAGGGTTCGACGAGCAGTACTTC. The full variable domain, in which reference TRBV5-5 and TRBJ2-7 provide the parts outside the CDR3, is DAGVTQSPTHLIKTRGQQVTLRCSPISGHKSVSWYQQVLGQGPQFIFQYYEKEERGRGNFPDRFSARQFPNYSSELNVNALLLGDSALYLCASSLAAGFDEQYFGPGTRLTVT.

This clone has a single count. The V gene is TRBV2, the J gene TRBJ1-5; D might be TRBD1 (6 bases). The CDR3 runs to 13 residues. V lost 4 bases and J lost 6, with 10 bases in between. Germline CDR1 is SNHLY and CDR2 is FYNNEI. In DNA, the CDR3 is TGTGCCAGCAGTGGGGGCAGGGGTCAGCCCCAGCATTTT. Translation gives CASSGGRGQPQHF.

This clone was recorded only once. V and J are TRBV5-1 and TRBJ1-3, with TRBD1 as a possible D gene (6 bases). In germline, CDR1 is SGHRS, CDR2 YFSETQ. The CDR3 totals 13 residues. V was clipped by 0 bases and J by 8 bases, with 9 bases between them. Here the CDR3 DNA reads TGCGCCAGCAGCTTGGCAGGGGTTGACACCATATATTTT. Translated, it gives CASSLAGVDTIYF.

This clone appeared a single time. The V call is TRBV4-1, the J call TRBJ2-7; 7 bases are a match to TRBD2. Germline assignment: CDR1 MGHRA and CDR2 YSYEKL. The J segment lost 0 bases and the V segment lost 0 bases, leaving 5 bases of the junction unmatched. This CDR3 region has 16 residues. The CDR3 DNA reads as TGCGCCAGCAGCCAAGAGGGGAGGGACGGCTCCTACGAGCAGTACTTC. This encodes CASSQEGRDGSYEQYF.

The rearrangement joins TRBV28 to TRBJ1-1; a weak D match, TRBD1 (5 bases). Germline V CDR1 and CDR2: MDHEN, SYDVKM. With 3 bases removed from V and 3 bases from J, the gap between germline ends came to 23 bases. CDR3 size: 18 residues. CDR3 protein: CASSFVLQVLSFDTEAFF. Written as DNA, the CDR3 is TGTGCCAGCAGTTTTGTATTACAGGTGCTATCCTTCGACACTGAAGCTTTCTTT.

This CDR3 is CASSLGLRSRQYF. CDR3 sequence (DNA): TGTGCCAGCAGCTTAGGGTTGCGGAGTAGACAGTACTTC. The V gene is TRBV11-3, the J gene TRBJ2-7; D is uncertain. Germline loops: CDR1 SGHNT, CDR2 YENEEA. The CDR3 extends over 13 amino acids. Trimming removed 1 base at V and 10 bases at J, with 14 bases between.

The chain employs TRBV27 and TRBJ1-4; weak D call: TRBD1 (6 bases). The CDR3 length is 14 residues. Germline V lookup: CDR1 MNHEY, CDR2 SMNVEV (reference sequence). Trimming cost V 5 bases and J 8 bases, with 15 bases left between them. The CDR3 sequence: CASSGTPLVEKLFF. The DNA of the CDR3 is TGTGCCAGCAGTGGGACACCCCTCGTGGAAAAACTGTTTTTT.

The chain links TRBV6-1 to TRBJ1-2, with a possible D match to TRBD1 (6 bases). The V gene's germline CDR1 is MNHNS and CDR2 SASEGT. There are 17 residues in the CDR3. The V gene lost 3 bases and the J gene lost 0 bases, with 17 bases spanning the gap. The chain's CDR3 is CASSDWRGARTNYGYTF. CDR3 bases: TGTGCCAGCAGTGACTGGCGGGGGGCCCGCACTAACTATGGCTACACCTTC.

The chain joins TRBV30 to TRBJ2-7; the match to TRBD1 covers 10 bases. The germline V gene encodes CDR1 GTSNPN and CDR2 SVGIG (reference sequence). The CDR3 consists of 17 residues. The V gene end was trimmed by 3 bases and the J gene end by 4 bases; junction bases not matched to a gene: 15. Here the CDR3 reads CAWRNRDRGPESYEQYF. The CDR3 DNA reads as TGTGCCTGGAGAAACCGGGACAGGGGCCCGGAGTCTTACGAGCAGTACTTC.